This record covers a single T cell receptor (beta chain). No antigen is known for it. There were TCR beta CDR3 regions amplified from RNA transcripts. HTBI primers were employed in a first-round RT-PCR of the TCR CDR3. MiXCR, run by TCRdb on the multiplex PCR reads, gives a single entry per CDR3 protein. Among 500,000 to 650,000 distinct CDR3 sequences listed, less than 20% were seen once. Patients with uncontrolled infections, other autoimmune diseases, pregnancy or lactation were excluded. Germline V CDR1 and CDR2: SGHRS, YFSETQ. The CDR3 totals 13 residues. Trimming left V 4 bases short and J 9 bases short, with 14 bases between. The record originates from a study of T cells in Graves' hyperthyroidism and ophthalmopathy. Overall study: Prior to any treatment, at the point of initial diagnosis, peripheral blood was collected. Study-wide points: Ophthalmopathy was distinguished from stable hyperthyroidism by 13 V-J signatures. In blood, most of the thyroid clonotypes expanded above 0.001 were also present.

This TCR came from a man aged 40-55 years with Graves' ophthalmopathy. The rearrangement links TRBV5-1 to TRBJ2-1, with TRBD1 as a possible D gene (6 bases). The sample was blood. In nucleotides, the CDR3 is TGCGCCAGCAGCCAAACGTGGGGGCGTGAGCAGTTCTTC. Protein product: CASSQTWGREQFF.